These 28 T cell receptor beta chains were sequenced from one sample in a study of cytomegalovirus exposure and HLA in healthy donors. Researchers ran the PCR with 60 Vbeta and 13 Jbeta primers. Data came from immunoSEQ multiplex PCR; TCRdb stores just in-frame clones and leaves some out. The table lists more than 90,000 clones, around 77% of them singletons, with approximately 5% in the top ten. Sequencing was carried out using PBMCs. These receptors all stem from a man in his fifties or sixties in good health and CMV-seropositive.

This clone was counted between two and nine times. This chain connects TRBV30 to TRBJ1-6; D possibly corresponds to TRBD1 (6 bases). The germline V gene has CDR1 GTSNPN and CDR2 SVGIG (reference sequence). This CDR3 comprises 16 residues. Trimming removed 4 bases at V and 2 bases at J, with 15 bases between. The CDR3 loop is CAWNSGGAAYNSPLHF. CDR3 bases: TGTGCCTGGAACTCTGGGGGGGCAGCCTATAATTCACCCCTCCACTTT.

CDR3 protein: CASSLRGNSNQPQHF. The DNA for the CDR3 is TGTGCCAGCAGTCTTAGGGGGAATAGCAATCAGCCCCAGCATTTT. This chain joins TRBV6-5 and TRBJ1-5; tentatively, D is TRBD1 (6 bases). The CDR3 has 15 amino acids. CDR1 and CDR2 (germline): MNHEY, SVGAGI. Between the trimmed V and J ends, which lost 5 bases and 0 bases, there was a span of 11 bases.

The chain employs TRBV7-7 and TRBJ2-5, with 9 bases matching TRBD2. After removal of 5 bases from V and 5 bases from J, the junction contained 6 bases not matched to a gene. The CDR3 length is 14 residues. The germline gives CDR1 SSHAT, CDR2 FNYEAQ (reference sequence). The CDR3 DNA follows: TGTGCCAGCAGCCACGGGACTAGCAAGGAGACCCAGTACTTC. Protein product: CASSHGTSKETQYF.

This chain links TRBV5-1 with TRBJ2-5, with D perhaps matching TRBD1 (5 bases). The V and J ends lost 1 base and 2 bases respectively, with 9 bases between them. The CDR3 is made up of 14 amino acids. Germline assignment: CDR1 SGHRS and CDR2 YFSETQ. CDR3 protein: CASSLTGSQETQYF. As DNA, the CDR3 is TGCGCCAGCAGCTTGACAGGCTCACAAGAGACCCAGTACTTC.

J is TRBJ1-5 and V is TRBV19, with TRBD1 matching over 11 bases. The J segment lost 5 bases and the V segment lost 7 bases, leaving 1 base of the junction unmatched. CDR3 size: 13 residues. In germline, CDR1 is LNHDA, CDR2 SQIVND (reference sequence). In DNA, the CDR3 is TGTGCCAGTATGGGACAGGGGGATCAGCCCCAGCATTTT. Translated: CASMGQGDQPQHF. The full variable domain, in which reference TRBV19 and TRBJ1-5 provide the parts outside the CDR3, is DGGITQSPKYLFRKEGQNVTLSCEQNLNHDAMYWYRQDPGQGLRLIYYSQIVNDFQKGDIAEGYSVSREKKESFPLTVTSAQKNPTAFYLCASMGQGDQPQHFGDGTRLSIL.

The CDR3 here is CSVGGSGNIQYF. Here the CDR3 DNA reads TGCAGCGTCGGCGGGAGTGGAAACATTCAGTACTTC. The chain links TRBV29-1 to TRBJ2-4; 7 bases match TRBD2. This CDR3 has 12 residues. V shed 6 bases, J shed 6 bases, and the junction held 5 bases outside the gene matches. The V gene's germline CDR1 is SQVTM and CDR2 ANQGSEA.

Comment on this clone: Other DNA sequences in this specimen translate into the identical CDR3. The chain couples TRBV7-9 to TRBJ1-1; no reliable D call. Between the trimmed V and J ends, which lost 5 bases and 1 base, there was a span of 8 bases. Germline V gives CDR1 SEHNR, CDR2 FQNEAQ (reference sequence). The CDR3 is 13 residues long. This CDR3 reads CASSRGGNTEAFF. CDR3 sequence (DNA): TGTGCCAGCAGCCGGGGAGGGAACACTGAAGCTTTCTTT.

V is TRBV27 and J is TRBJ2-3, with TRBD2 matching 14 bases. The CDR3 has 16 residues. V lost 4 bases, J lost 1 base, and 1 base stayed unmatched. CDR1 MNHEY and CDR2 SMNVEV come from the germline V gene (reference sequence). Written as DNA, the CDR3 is TGTGCCAGCAGTTCGGGACTAGCGGGGGGCACAGATACGCAGTATTTT. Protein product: CASSSGLAGGTDTQYF.

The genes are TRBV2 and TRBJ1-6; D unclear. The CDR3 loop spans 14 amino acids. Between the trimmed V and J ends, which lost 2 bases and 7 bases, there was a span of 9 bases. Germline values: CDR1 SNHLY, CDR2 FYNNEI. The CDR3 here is CASSESGPNSPLHF. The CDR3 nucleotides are TGTGCCAGCAGTGAAAGCGGTCCGAATTCACCCCTCCACTTT.

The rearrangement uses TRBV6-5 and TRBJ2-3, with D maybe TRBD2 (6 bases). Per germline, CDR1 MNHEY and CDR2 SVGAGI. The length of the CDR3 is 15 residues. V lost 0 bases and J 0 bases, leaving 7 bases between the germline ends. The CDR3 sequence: CASSYSSGSTDTQYF. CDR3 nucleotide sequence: TGTGCCAGCAGTTACTCTAGCGGAAGCACAGATACGCAGTATTTT.

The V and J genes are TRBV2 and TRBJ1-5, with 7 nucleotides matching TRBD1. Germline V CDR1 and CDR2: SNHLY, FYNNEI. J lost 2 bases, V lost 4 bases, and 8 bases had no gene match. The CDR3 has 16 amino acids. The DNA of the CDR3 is TGTGCCAGCAGTGGAGGAGGACAGGCGGGCAATCAGCCCCAGCATTTT. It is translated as CASSGGGQAGNQPQHF.

The DNA of the CDR3 is TGTGCCAGCAGGGCTAGCGGGAGTCGGACAGATACGCAGTATTTT. Protein: CASRASGSRTDTQYF. The chain links TRBV2 to TRBJ2-3, with 10 bases that match TRBD2. CDR3 size: 15 residues. Germline V lookup: CDR1 SNHLY, CDR2 FYNNEI. V gave up 6 bases and J gave up 3 bases; unmatched junction bases: 6.

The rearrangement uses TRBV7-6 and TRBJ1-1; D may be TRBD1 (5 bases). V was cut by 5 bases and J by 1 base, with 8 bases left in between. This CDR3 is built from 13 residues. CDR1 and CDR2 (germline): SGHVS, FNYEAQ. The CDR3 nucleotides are TGTGCCAGCAGCCAAGACAGGAACACTGAAGCTTTCTTT. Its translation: CASSQDRNTEAFF.

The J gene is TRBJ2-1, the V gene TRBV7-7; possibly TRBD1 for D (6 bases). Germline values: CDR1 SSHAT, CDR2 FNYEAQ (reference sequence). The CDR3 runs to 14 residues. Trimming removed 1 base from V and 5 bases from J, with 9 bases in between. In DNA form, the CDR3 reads TGTGCCAGCAGCTTAGGCGGACAGCACAATGAGCAGTTCTTC. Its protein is CASSLGGQHNEQFF.

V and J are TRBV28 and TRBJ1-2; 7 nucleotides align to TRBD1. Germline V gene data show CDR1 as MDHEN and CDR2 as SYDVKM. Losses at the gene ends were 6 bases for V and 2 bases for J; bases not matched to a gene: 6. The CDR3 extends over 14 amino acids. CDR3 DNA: TGTGCCAGCAGACAGATGGGACAGAACTATGGCTACACCTTC. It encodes CASRQMGQNYGYTF.

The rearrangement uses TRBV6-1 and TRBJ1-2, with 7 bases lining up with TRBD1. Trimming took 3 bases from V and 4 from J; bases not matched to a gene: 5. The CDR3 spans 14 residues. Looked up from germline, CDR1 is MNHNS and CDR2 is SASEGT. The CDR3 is CASSDVSGGYGYTF. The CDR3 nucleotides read TGTGCCAGCAGTGACGTTTCAGGGGGCTATGGCTACACCTTC.

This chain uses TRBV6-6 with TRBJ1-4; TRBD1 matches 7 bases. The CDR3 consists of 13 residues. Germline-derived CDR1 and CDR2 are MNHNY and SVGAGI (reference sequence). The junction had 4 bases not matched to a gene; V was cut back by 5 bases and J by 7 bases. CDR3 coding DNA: TGTGCCAGCAGTCCCACAGGGGTTGAAAAACTGTTTTTT. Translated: CASSPTGVEKLFF.

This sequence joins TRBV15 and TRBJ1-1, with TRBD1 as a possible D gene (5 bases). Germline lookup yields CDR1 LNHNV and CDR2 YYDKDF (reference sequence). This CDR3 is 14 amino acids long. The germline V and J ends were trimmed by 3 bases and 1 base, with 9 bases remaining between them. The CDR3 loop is CATSRDTQNTEAFF. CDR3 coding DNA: TGTGCCACCAGCAGGGACACTCAGAACACTGAAGCTTTCTTT.

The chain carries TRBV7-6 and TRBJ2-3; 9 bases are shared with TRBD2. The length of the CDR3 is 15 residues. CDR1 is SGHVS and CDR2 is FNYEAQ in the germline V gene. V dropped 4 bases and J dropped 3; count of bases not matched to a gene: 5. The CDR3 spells CASSSVAGATDTQYF. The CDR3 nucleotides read TGTGCCAGCAGCTCCGTAGCGGGAGCGACAGATACGCAGTATTTT.

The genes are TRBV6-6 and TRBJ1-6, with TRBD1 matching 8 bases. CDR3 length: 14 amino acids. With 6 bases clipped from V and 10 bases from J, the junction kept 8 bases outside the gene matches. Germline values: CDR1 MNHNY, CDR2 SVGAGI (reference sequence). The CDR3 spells CASRQGGSGSPLHF. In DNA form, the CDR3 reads TGTGCCAGCAGACAGGGGGGGTCGGGCTCACCCCTCCACTTT.

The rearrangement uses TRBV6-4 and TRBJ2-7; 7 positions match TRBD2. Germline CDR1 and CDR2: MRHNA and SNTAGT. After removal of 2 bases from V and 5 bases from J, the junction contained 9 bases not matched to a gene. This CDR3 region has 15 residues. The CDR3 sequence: CASSDPGLGLDEQYF. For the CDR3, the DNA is TGTGCCAGCAGTGACCCTGGACTAGGGCTAGACGAGCAGTACTTC.

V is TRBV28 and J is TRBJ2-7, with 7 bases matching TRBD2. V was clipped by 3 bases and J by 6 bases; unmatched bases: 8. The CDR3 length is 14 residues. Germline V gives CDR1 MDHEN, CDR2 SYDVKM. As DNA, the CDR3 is TGTGCCAGCAGTTTGAGCGGGGAAGGGTCCGAGCAGTACTTC. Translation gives CASSLSGEGSEQYF.

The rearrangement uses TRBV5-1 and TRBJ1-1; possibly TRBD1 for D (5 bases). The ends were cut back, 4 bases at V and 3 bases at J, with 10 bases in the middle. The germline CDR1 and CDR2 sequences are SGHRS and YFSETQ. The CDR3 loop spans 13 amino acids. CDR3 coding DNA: TGCGCCAGCAGCCCGACGGGGGACACTGAAGCTTTCTTT. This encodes CASSPTGDTEAFF.

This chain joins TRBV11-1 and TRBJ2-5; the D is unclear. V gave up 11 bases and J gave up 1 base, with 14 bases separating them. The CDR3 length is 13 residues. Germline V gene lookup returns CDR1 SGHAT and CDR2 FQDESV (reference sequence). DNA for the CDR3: TGTGCCCGCCTGGTAGCATCCCAAGAGACCCAGTACTTC. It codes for CARLVASQETQYF.

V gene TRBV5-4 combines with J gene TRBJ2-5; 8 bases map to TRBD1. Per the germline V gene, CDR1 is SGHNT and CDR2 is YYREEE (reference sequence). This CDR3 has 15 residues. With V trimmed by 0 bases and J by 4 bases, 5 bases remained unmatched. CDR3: CASSLGTGGRETQYF. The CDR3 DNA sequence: TGTGCCAGCAGCTTGGGAACAGGGGGTCGAGAGACCCAGTACTTC.

Here the CDR3 DNA reads TGTGCCTGGAGCCCCCAAACTGAAGCTTTCTTT. It specifies CAWSPQTEAFF. V is TRBV30 and J is TRBJ1-1; D is uncertain. This CDR3 has 11 residues. The germline V gene has CDR1 GTSNPN and CDR2 SVGIG (reference sequence). Trimming shortened V by 3 bases and J by 5 bases, and 7 bases separated the two germline ends.

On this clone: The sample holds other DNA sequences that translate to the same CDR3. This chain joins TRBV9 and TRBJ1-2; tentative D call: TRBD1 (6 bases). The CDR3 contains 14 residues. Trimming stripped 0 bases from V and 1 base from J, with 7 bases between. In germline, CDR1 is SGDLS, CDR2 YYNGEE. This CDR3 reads CASSVADSNYGYTF. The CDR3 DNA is TGTGCCAGCAGCGTAGCGGACAGTAACTATGGCTACACCTTC.

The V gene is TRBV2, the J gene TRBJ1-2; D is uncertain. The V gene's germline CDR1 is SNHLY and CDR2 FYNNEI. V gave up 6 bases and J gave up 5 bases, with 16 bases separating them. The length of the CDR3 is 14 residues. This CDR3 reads CASRDLLPSYGYTF. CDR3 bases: TGTGCCAGCAGGGACTTACTTCCCTCGTATGGCTACACCTTC.